Described below is a single T cell receptor (beta chain) sequence and its context. Trimming removed 2 bases from V and 14 bases from J, with 14 bases in between. The germline CDR1 and CDR2 sequences are LNHDA and SQIVND (reference sequence). The CDR3 covers 12 residues. The table came from immunoSEQ multiplex PCR; TCRdb's copy has only in-frame clones and leaves some out. Of about 43,000 clones in the sample, about 95% were seen once. The entry originates in a study of graft-versus-host responses after intestinal transplantation. The TCR sequence derives from a human patient who received an intestinal transplant, so some T cells may come from the graft donor. The starting material was PBMCs, obtained approximately 350 days after intestinal transplant. This chain joins TRBV19 and TRBJ2-3; D assignment may be TRBD1 or TRBD2 (5 bases each). The CDR3, as DNA: TGTGCCAGTAGTATAACCCTGGGGGATCGGTATTTT. Translation gives CASSITLGDRYF. Based on the CDR3 plus reference TRBV19 and TRBJ2-3, the full variable domain is DGGITQSPKYLFRKEGQNVTLSCEQNLNHDAMYWYRQDPGQGLRLIYYSQIVNDFQKGDIAEGYSVSREKKESFPLTVTSAQKNPTAFYLCASSITLGDRYFGPGTRLTVL.